A selection of T cell receptor beta chains follows, all from one sample in a study of patients and donors after allogeneic stem cell transplantation. Each CDR3 protein is one row after TCRdb ran MiXCR on the RT-PCR reads. Of over 400,000 distinct CDR3 sequences listed, around 16% are singletons. The sample taken for sequencing was blood, either unsorted or a sorted T cell fraction (not recorded which). Receptor source: a human donor who was either an allogeneic HSCT recipient or a stem cell or donor lymphocyte infusion donor (not recorded which). It is not recorded whose cells these are; they may come from a transplant donor. CDR3s include the opening cysteine and the closing phenylalanine or tryptophan. A D gene is named only where the DNA matches it firmly. For some rows the clone size is stated as once, few or many, or as a class when expanded; others skip it.

CDR3 length,D gene,J gene,clone size,V gene,CDR3 protein,CDR3 DNA
14,TRBD1,TRBJ1-2,few,TRBV29-1,CSVNRDRDFGGYTF,TGCAGCGTCAATCGGGACAGGGACTTTGGTGGCTACACCTTC
16,TRBD2,TRBJ2-5,-,TRBV15,CATSENPGLAQETQYF,TGTGCCACCAGCGAAAACCCGGGACTAGCCCAAGAGACCCAGTACTTC
14,-,TRBJ2-2,-,TRBV6-5,CASSYGLNTGELFF,TGTGCCAGCAGTTACGGACTGAACACCGGGGAGCTGTTTTTT
12,-,TRBJ2-3,few,TRBV20-1,CSAVRKADTQYF,TGCAGTGCTGTAAGGAAGGCAGATACGCAGTATTTT
17,TRBD2,TRBJ2-1,few,TRBV11-3,CASSPRPSGSSYNEQFF,TGTGCCAGCAGCCCGAGGCCCAGCGGGAGCTCCTACAATGAGCAGTTCTTC
15,TRBD2,TRBJ2-7,-,TRBV25-1,CASSGRTSLCYEQYF,TGTGCCAGCAGTGGCCGGACTAGCCTGTGTTACGAGCAGTACTTC
13,-,TRBJ2-7,-,TRBV30,CASEPADSYEQYF,TGTGCCTCAGAACCCGCTGACTCCTACGAGCAGTACTTC
17,TRBD1,TRBJ2-1,few,TRBV11-3,CASSLVGTGRSYNEQFF,TGTGCCAGCAGCTTAGTTGGGACAGGACGATCCTACAATGAGCAGTTCTTC
18,TRBD1,TRBJ2-2,-,TRBV11-2,CASSSRTGGYANTGELFF,TGTGCCAGCAGCTCTCGGACAGGGGGCTATGCGAACACCGGGGAGCTGTTTTTT
15,TRBD1,TRBJ2-7,-,TRBV11-1,CASSTYRDRLYEQYF,TGTGCCAGCAGCACATACCGGGACAGACTCTACGAGCAGTACTTC
14,-,TRBJ1-4,-,TRBV20-1,CSAEPDSTNEKLFF,TGCAGTGCAGAACCGGACAGCACAAATGAAAAACTGTTTTTT
14,-,TRBJ2-1,many,TRBV12-3/TRBV12-4,CASSPRGPHNEQFF,TGTGCCAGCAGTCCCCGGGGGCCCCACAATGAGCAGTTCTTC
14,-,TRBJ1-2,-,TRBV20-1,CSARDFAGVTGYTF,TGCAGTGCTAGAGATTTCGCAGGGGTGACTGGCTACACCTTC
13,-,TRBJ1-1,-,TRBV6-1,CASSDRDSAKAFF,TGTGCCAGCAGTGACCGGGACTCGGCGAAAGCTTTCTTT
16,TRBD1,TRBJ2-1,few,TRBV7-2,CASSNRGLLLLDEQFF,TGTGCCAGCAGCAACAGGGGGCTCCTCCTTCTGGATGAGCAGTTCTTC
15,-,TRBJ2-1,few,TRBV29-1,CSLRTSTQPYNEQFF,TGCAGCCTTCGAACTAGCACCCAGCCCTACAATGAGCAGTTCTTC
14,-,TRBJ2-7,many,TRBV5-1,CASRVVLASYEQYF,TGCGCCAGCAGAGTAGTATTGGCCTCCTACGAGCAGTACTTC
17,-,TRBJ1-1,-,TRBV13,CASSRGLREITATEAFF,TGTGCCAGCAGCCGGGGACTTCGGGAGATCACTGCGACTGAAGCTTTCTTT
14,-,TRBJ2-7,few,TRBV10-3,CAIRRTSVGYEQYF,TGTGCCATCAGACGGACATCGGTAGGTTACGAGCAGTACTTC
15,-,TRBJ2-2,many,TRBV12-3/TRBV12-4,CASSLHDRNTGELFF,TGTGCCAGCAGTTTACACGACAGAAACACCGGGGAGCTGTTTTTT
12,-,TRBJ2-3,-,TRBV9,CASSAPGDTQYF,TGTGCCAGCAGCGCCCCGGGGGATACGCAGTATTTT
16,TRBD1,TRBJ1-2,-,TRBV4-3,CASSQDGGQGADGYTF,TGCGCCAGCAGCCAAGATGGGGGACAGGGGGCAGATGGCTACACCTTC
15,-,TRBJ1-1,few,TRBV11-2,CASSLDRPRGTEAFF,TGTGCCAGCAGCTTAGATCGGCCGCGGGGAACTGAAGCTTTCTTT
14,-,TRBJ2-1,many,TRBV28,CASRTGISYNEQFF,TGTGCCAGCAGGACGGGGATTTCCTACAATGAGCAGTTCTTC
14,-,TRBJ2-3,few,TRBV12-3/TRBV12-4,CASSMRAVPNTQYF,TGTGCCAGCAGTATGAGGGCCGTTCCCAATACGCAGTATTTT
15,-,TRBJ1-3,-,TRBV6-1,CASSRGQTQGNTIYF,TGTGCCAGCAGTCGAGGACAGACGCAGGGGAACACCATATATTTT
13,-,TRBJ1-1,few,TRBV20-1,CSARDSMNTEAFF,TGCAGTGCTAGAGATAGCATGAACACTGAAGCTTTCTTT
16,-,TRBJ2-7,-,TRBV6-5,CASSYLGGGTRDEQYF,TGTGCCAGCAGTTACCTCGGGGGAGGAACTAGGGACGAGCAGTACTTC
16,-,TRBJ2-1,many,TRBV7-9,CASSLGTRSSYNEQFF,TGTGCCAGCAGCTTAGGGACAAGGAGCTCCTACAATGAGCAGTTCTTC
12,-,TRBJ1-1,-,TRBV6-5,CASSYFEGEAFF,TGTGCCAGCAGTTACTTCGAGGGTGAAGCTTTCTTT
16,TRBD2,TRBJ2-1,-,TRBV10-3,CAIKQLGGTDLNEQFF,TGTGCCATCAAGCAGTTGGGGGGGACCGACCTCAATGAGCAGTTCTTC
13,-,TRBJ1-2,once,TRBV7-9,CASSPGSRLGYTF,TGTGCCAGCAGCCCAGGCAGTCGATTAGGCTACACCTTC
13,-,TRBJ2-2,many,TRBV6-5,CASSYDVTGELFF,TGTGCCAGCAGTTATGATGTCACCGGGGAGCTGTTTTTT
16,TRBD1,TRBJ2-7,-,TRBV12-5,CASGLVGTGGPYEQYF,TGTGCTAGTGGTTTGGTTGGGACAGGGGGCCCCTACGAGCAGTACTTC
14,-,TRBJ1-1,few,TRBV25-1,CASSEGRTNTEAFF,TGTGCCAGCAGTGAAGGAAGGACGAACACTGAAGCTTTCTTT
15,TRBD1,TRBJ2-7,-,TRBV5-4,CASSFRTGRYYEQYF,TGTGCCAGCAGCTTCCGGACAGGGCGCTACTACGAGCAGTACTTC
13,-,TRBJ1-1,few,TRBV5-1,CASSRSLNTEAFF,TGCGCCAGCAGCCGAAGTCTGAACACTGAAGCTTTCTTT
14,-,TRBJ1-3,few,TRBV18,CASSPAASGNTIYF,TGTGCCAGCTCACCGGCGGCCTCTGGAAACACCATATATTTT
13,-,TRBJ2-3,many,TRBV9,CASSGGGPDTQYF,TGTGCCAGCAGCGGGGGGGGCCCAGATACGCAGTATTTT
14,-,TRBJ1-1,many,TRBV4-2,CASSQDGGVTEAFF,TGTGCCAGCAGCCAAGATGGGGGGGTCACTGAAGCTTTCTTT
16,TRBD2,TRBJ2-7,few,TRBV5-1,CASSLLLAGASYEQYF,TGCGCCAGCAGCTTGTTACTAGCGGGAGCCTCCTACGAGCAGTACTTC
16,-,TRBJ2-3,few,TRBV28,CASSLAYSFRTDTQYF,TGTGCCAGCAGTTTAGCCTATTCCTTCAGAACAGATACGCAGTATTTT
12,-,TRBJ2-2,many,TRBV7-9,CASNGGTGELFF,TGTGCCAGCAACGGGGGCACCGGGGAGCTGTTTTTT
15,TRBD2,TRBJ2-3,many,TRBV4-3,CASSQAGLGRDTQYF,TGCGCCAGCAGCCAAGCGGGACTAGGCAGAGATACGCAGTATTTT
13,-,TRBJ1-1,many,TRBV25-1,CASRVTGGTEAFF,TGTGCCAGCAGAGTGACAGGCGGCACAGAAGCTTTCTTT
15,TRBD1,TRBJ2-7,once,TRBV7-9,CASSFSAQGDYEQYF,TGTGCCAGCAGCTTCTCGGCTCAGGGGGACTACGAGCAGTACTTC
15,-,TRBJ2-3,many,TRBV5-1,CASSLGWGSTDTQYF,TGCGCCAGCAGCTTGGGATGGGGGAGCACAGATACGCAGTATTTT
14,TRBD1,TRBJ2-7,-,TRBV20-1,CSARERQGIREQYF,TGCAGTGCTAGGGAGCGACAGGGGATTCGCGAGCAGTACTTC
18,TRBD2,TRBJ2-3,-,TRBV5-4,CASGREGRLAGGADTQYF,TGTGCCAGCGGAAGAGAAGGGAGACTAGCGGGAGGGGCAGATACGCAGTATTTT
15,-,TRBJ2-1,-,TRBV21-1,CASILGASGGVEQFF,TGTGCCAGCATCCTGGGCGCTAGCGGGGGTGTTGAGCAGTTCTTC